This T cell receptor (beta chain) comes out of a study of blood T cell repertoires in COVID-19. For the study at large: COVID-19 samples from acute and convalescent phases originated in the United States, Italy and Spain.

V lost 7 bases and J lost 4, with 16 bases in between. Germline V lookup: CDR1 LNHDA, CDR2 SQIVND (reference sequence). There are 15 residues in the CDR3. How the authors handled the data: By means of reference gene primer amplification, nucleated cell counts were estimated. Sequencing used immunoSEQ multiplex PCR; TCRdb keeps in-frame clones, though not all of them. V and J calls and clone size are copied from that table; D and trimming were computed from the DNA. The data show more than 300,000 clones, roughly 90% seen once. Which cohort a participant joined came from the clinical history participants gave. The study recruited exposed participants who had met a COVID-19 case within 2 weeks before entry.

The receptor's source is a woman aged 25-40 years who had been exposed to COVID-19. The rearrangement uses TRBV19 and TRBJ1-4; D is undetermined. The sequencing sample was made of PBMCs or T cells enriched from blood (not recorded which). Here the CDR3 DNA reads TGTGCCAGTACCCCCAGGCCCGCCAGTAATGAAAAACTGTTTTTT. Residues: CASTPRPASNEKLFF.